This T cell receptor beta chain emerged from a study of human T cells and chemical hapten exposure. General study findings and limits: Sensitizing to DPC left TCRs with a frequency above 1 in 1000 unaltered.

Sample time point: patch test 3, about 24 weeks after DPC sensitization. Treatment here: therapeutic diphenylcyclopropenone sensitization with weekly scalp DPC. This clonotype occurred a few times. Its antigen is as yet unknown. For the library, individual cDNA molecules each received unique molecular identifiers. TCRdb called the RACE reads again in MiXCR, with one record for every CDR3 protein. The sample shows roughly 100,000 distinct CDR3 sequences, 30% to 35% of them seen only once. Germline CDR1 LGHDT, CDR2 YNNKEL (reference sequence). Trimming stripped 1 base from V and 7 bases from J, with 7 bases between. The CDR3 has 13 amino acids.

The receptor was isolated from a man in his forties or fifties with alopecia areata. Some clones in this sample may be carry-over from other donors' samples. The chain recombines TRBV3-1 with TRBJ2-2; TRBD2 might be the D (6 bases). Here the sequenced sample was whole blood, taken in connection with sensitization to the hapten diphenylcyclopropenone (DPC). The CDR3 DNA reads TGTGCCAGCAGCCAAGGCGGGGTCGGGGAGCTGTTTTTT. Protein product: CASSQGGVGELFF.